This T cell receptor beta chain derives from a study of ipilimumab plus nivolumab after autologous stem cell transplantation. Study information: Myeloma patients were high-risk transplant-naive or relapsed within 3 years of first autologous transplant.

CDR3 length: 12 residues. The germline gives CDR1 MNHNY, CDR2 SVGAGI (reference sequence). Trimming removed 6 bases from V and 0 bases from J, with 6 bases in between. In its sample, this clone was seen a few times. Profiled with immunoSEQ multiplex PCR; TCRdb holds only in-frame clones, not every one. Of about 9,400 clones in the sample, around two thirds were seen once. The chain is built from TRBV6-6 and TRBJ2-7; D is unclear. This sample comprised PBMCs, obtained in a trial of ipilimumab plus nivolumab as post-transplant consolidation. The source of this sequence is a female donor with multiple myeloma. The chain's CDR3 is CASSPSSYEQYF. Written as DNA, the CDR3 is TGTGCCAGCAGCCCTAGCTCCTACGAGCAGTACTTC.